This T cell receptor beta chain was captured in a study of OX40 agonist ivuxolimab in advanced cancers. Study information: Patients received the agonistic anti-OX40 (CD134) antibody ivuxolimab. Points from the study as a whole: CD4+ and CD8+ blood T cells expanded clonally by week 6 at 0.1 to 3.0 mg/kg.

With autoimmune disease history or systemic immunosuppression, patients were excluded. Regarding this clone: The antigen is unknown. The sample holds other DNA sequences that translate to the same CDR3.

Clones were read by immunoSEQ multiplex PCR, and TCRdb kept only the in-frame ones, dropping some. The repertoire has 65,000 to 95,000 clones, 86% of them found once; the top ten carry around 6.9%. Trimming took off 5 bases at V and 4 bases at J, with 11 bases between the two ends. Germline assignment: CDR1 LNHDA and CDR2 SQIVND (reference sequence). This CDR3 spans 13 amino acids. The rearrangement links TRBV19 to TRBJ1-1; D gene unclear. Material: CD4+ or CD8+ T cells sorted from blood, obtained in a trial of the OX40 agonist ivuxolimab. The sequence derives from an adult with an advanced solid tumor such as melanoma, head and neck, liver or kidney cancer. The CDR3 spells CASSLGRITEAFF. In DNA, the CDR3 is TGTGCCAGTAGTCTTGGACGTATCACTGAAGCTTTCTTT. The entire variable domain, with the rest obtained from reference TRBV19 and TRBJ1-1, is as follows: DGGITQSPKYLFRKEGQNVTLSCEQNLNHDAMYWYRQDPGQGLRLIYYSQIVNDFQKGDIAEGYSVSREKKESFPLTVTSAQKNPTAFYLCASSLGRITEAFFGQGTRLTVV.